These 21 T cell receptor beta chains share one sample of origin, sequenced in a study of blood T cell repertoires in COVID-19. Produced via immunoSEQ multiplex PCR; TCRdb's table is partial and in-frame only. Among about 130,000 clones listed, 75% to 85% were seen once. Sequencing was carried out using peripheral blood. The receptors here all came from a woman in her seventies with COVID-19, enrolled during active disease.

The chain links TRBV10-3 to TRBJ2-1, with a possible D match to TRBD2 (6 bases). CDR1 is ENHRY and CDR2 is SYGVKD in the germline V gene. The length of the CDR3 is 14 residues. V was trimmed by 5 bases and J by 0 bases, leaving 8 bases between them. CDR3 residues: CAISRGSSYNEQFF. CDR3 in DNA: TGTGCCATCAGTCGGGGGAGCTCCTACAATGAGCAGTTCTTC.

This clone appeared a few times. The CDR3, as DNA: TGTGCCAGCTCCCCTGGGGGACAGGGGTTTTTCAATCAGCCCCAGCATTTT. This encodes CASSPGGQGFFNQPQHF. The chain employs TRBV18 and TRBJ1-5, with TRBD1 matching over 10 bases. Germline assignment: CDR1 KGHSH and CDR2 LQKENI. V shed 6 bases, J shed 3 bases, and the junction held 11 bases outside the gene matches. This CDR3 is 17 amino acids long.

V is TRBV3-1 (or the pseudogene TRBV3-2) and J is TRBJ2-5, with TRBD2 matching over 12 bases. The CDR3 sequence is 17 residues long. Trimming at V came to 3 bases and at J to 5 bases, leaving 10 bases not matched to a gene. Germline V gene sequence: CDR1 LGHDT, CDR2 YNNKEL (reference sequence). CDR3 amino acids: CASSHTILAGGRETQYF. The CDR3 DNA sequence: TGTGCCAGCAGCCATACTATACTAGCGGGGGGAAGGGAGACCCAGTACTTC.

J is TRBJ1-5 and V is TRBV7-9, with D uncertain. Germline lookup yields CDR1 SEHNR and CDR2 FQNEAQ (reference sequence). V was pared by 2 bases and J by 0 bases, with 17 bases between. CDR3 length: 18 residues. The CDR3 here is CASSLRPFETYSNQPQHF. The CDR3 DNA is TGTGCCAGCAGCTTACGGCCGTTCGAGACATATAGCAATCAGCCCCAGCATTTT.

This sequence joins TRBV7-6 and TRBJ2-1; TRBD2 aligns across 10 bases. J gave up 2 bases and V 2 bases, and 0 bases lay outside the gene matches. CDR3 length equals 15 residues. Per germline, CDR1 SGHVS and CDR2 FNYEAQ. The CDR3 spells CASSLSGGAYNEQFF. The CDR3, as DNA: TGTGCCAGCAGCTTAAGCGGGGGGGCCTACAATGAGCAGTTCTTC.

The CDR3 protein is CASSLLRATEAFF. CDR3 DNA: TGTGCCAGCAGTTTACTCAGGGCCACTGAAGCTTTCTTT. The chain joins TRBV28 to TRBJ1-1; a possible D gene is TRBD1 (5 bases). This CDR3 spans 13 amino acids. V lost 2 bases to trimming and J lost 4 bases, with 8 bases between them. The germline V gene encodes CDR1 MDHEN and CDR2 SYDVKM.

V usage is TRBV11-2 and J usage is TRBJ1-2; the match to TRBD1 covers 9 bases. V lost 4 bases and J lost 8; bases outside the gene matches: 8. From germline, CDR1 is SGHAT and CDR2 FQNNGV. This CDR3 spans 14 amino acids. The CDR3 nucleotides are TGTGCCAGCAGCTCTTCGGACAGGGGTCGGGGCTACACCTTC. It yields the protein CASSSSDRGRGYTF.

This clone was counted between two and nine times. The J gene is TRBJ2-6, the V gene TRBV13, with D possibly matching TRBD1 (5 bases). CDR1 is PRHDT and CDR2 is FYEKMQ in the germline V gene (reference sequence). The CDR3 has 18 amino acids. Trimming cost V 0 bases and J 1 base, with 13 bases left between them. This CDR3 is CASSLGRQIQSGANVLTF. The CDR3 DNA reads as TGTGCCAGCAGCTTAGGTCGACAGATACAATCTGGGGCCAACGTCCTGACTTTC.

This clone has just a few counts. The CDR3 DNA sequence: TGTGCCAGCAGTGAAGTGCCCAGGACTAGCGGCTACGAGCAGTACTTC. Amino acid sequence: CASSEVPRTSGYEQYF. The chain couples TRBV6-1 to TRBJ2-7; 10 bases fit TRBD2. Germline V gene sequence: CDR1 MNHNS, CDR2 SASEGT. The CDR3 covers 16 residues. J lost 3 bases, V lost 1 base, and 6 bases had no gene match.

This clone was seen a handful of times. The chain has TRBV6-4 and TRBJ1-5; D might be TRBD1 (6 bases). Germline-derived CDR1 and CDR2 are MRHNA and SNTAGT. The CDR3 has 13 amino acids. Trimming left V 3 bases short and J 7 bases short, with 10 bases between. The CDR3 region has the DNA TGTGCCAGCAGTGAGAGGGGGGGCCAGCCCCAGCATTTT. Translation: CASSERGGQPQHF.

Only a few counts were recorded for this clone. The V and J genes are TRBV9 and TRBJ1-2; D is unclear. V lost 4 bases to trimming and J lost 8 bases, with 15 bases between them. Germline V lookup: CDR1 SGDLS, CDR2 YYNGEE. The CDR3 is 13 amino acids. The CDR3 spells CASSSNGVGGYTF. The CDR3 nucleotides read TGTGCCAGCAGCTCGAACGGGGTCGGCGGCTACACCTTC.

The chain couples TRBV3-1 (or the pseudogene TRBV3-2) to TRBJ2-2; 7 bases fit TRBD2. CDR1 LGHDT and CDR2 YNNKEL come from the germline V gene (reference sequence). The CDR3 runs 14 residues. Trimming took 7 bases from V and 1 from J; bases not matched to a gene: 3. This CDR3 is CASKGGRNTGELFF. Written as DNA, the CDR3 is TGTGCCAGCAAGGGAGGGAGGAACACCGGGGAGCTGTTTTTT.

Here the CDR3 DNA reads TGCGCCAGCAGCTTCTCCCCCGGGACTGTAGTTACCTACGAGCAGTACTTC. Its translation: CASSFSPGTVVTYEQYF. This chain links TRBV5-1 with TRBJ2-7; D may be TRBD2 (6 bases). V lost 2 bases, J lost 2 bases, and 20 bases lay in between. The germline CDR1 and CDR2 sequences are SGHRS and YFSETQ. The CDR3 runs 17 residues.

This chain connects TRBV6-8 to TRBJ2-5, with 8 bases fitting TRBD2. With 10 bases clipped from V and 4 bases from J, the junction kept 11 bases outside the gene matches. The CDR3 has 14 amino acids. In germline, CDR1 is MNHGY, CDR2 SAAAGT. In nucleotides, the CDR3 is TGTGCCACCAGCCTCTCGCTAGCGGGAGAGACCCAGTACTTC. Translating it yields CATSLSLAGETQYF.

This chain joins TRBV6-5 and TRBJ2-1; 7 nucleotides line up with TRBD1. CDR3 size: 13 residues. V lost 5 bases, J lost 6 bases, and 4 bases stayed unmatched. Germline-derived CDR1 and CDR2 are MNHEY and SVGAGI. CDR3 sequence: CASSPQGRNEQFF. The CDR3, as DNA: TGTGCCAGCAGTCCACAGGGGCGCAATGAGCAGTTCTTC.

The V and J genes are TRBV2 and TRBJ2-2; 9 nucleotides align to TRBD1. Trimming removed 2 bases from V and 7 bases from J; junction bases left unmatched: 5. The CDR3 is 15 residues long. Germline loops: CDR1 SNHLY, CDR2 FYNNEI. CDR3 bases: TGTGCCAGCAGTGAATCAGGACAGGGGATCGGGGAGCTGTTTTTT. Amino acid sequence: CASSESGQGIGELFF.

The chain joins TRBV29-1 to TRBJ1-1; the D gene is possibly TRBD1 (5 bases). Germline CDR1 and CDR2: SQVTM and ANQGSEA. V was clipped by 7 bases and J by 0 bases, with 12 bases between them. CDR3 size: 13 residues. CDR3 sequence: CSANRNMNTEAFF. The CDR3, as DNA: TGCAGCGCAAACAGGAACATGAACACTGAAGCTTTCTTT.

V and J are TRBV11-2 and TRBJ1-1; 7 bases agree with TRBD1. The CDR3 is 13 amino acids. Trimming cost V 3 bases and J 6 bases; bases outside gene matches: 4. CDR1 is SGHAT and CDR2 is FQNNGV in the germline V gene. Here the CDR3 reads CASSFGQGAEAFF. DNA for the CDR3: TGTGCCAGCAGCTTTGGGCAGGGGGCTGAAGCTTTCTTT.

This clone has a handful of counts. The chain is built from TRBV19 and TRBJ1-5; TRBD1 matches 9 bases. The CDR3 has 17 residues. With 3 bases clipped from V and 3 bases from J, the junction kept 9 bases outside the gene matches. Germline lookup yields CDR1 LNHDA and CDR2 SQIVND (reference sequence). CDR3 nucleotides: TGTGCCAGTAGTATCTCCGGGACAGGGATACTCAATCAGCCCCAGCATTTT. It is translated as CASSISGTGILNQPQHF.

This chain connects TRBV6-5 to TRBJ1-2; 7 bases align to TRBD1. V shed 2 bases, J shed 2 bases, and the junction held 2 bases outside the gene matches. CDR1 is MNHEY, CDR2 SVGAGI, per germline. CDR3 length: 14 amino acids. As DNA, the CDR3 is TGTGCCAGCAGTTACGAGGGGGCCAACTATGGCTACACCTTC. Translating gives CASSYEGANYGYTF.

The gene calls are TRBV9 and TRBJ2-7; 9 nucleotides match TRBD1. The CDR3 extends over 17 amino acids. Germline V gives CDR1 SGDLS, CDR2 YYNGEE. With V trimmed by 3 bases and J by 0 bases, 10 bases remained unmatched. The CDR3: CASSGGPRDRDSYEQYF. For the CDR3, the DNA is TGTGCCAGCAGCGGCGGCCCCCGGGACAGGGACTCCTACGAGCAGTACTTC.